This is a list of T cell receptor beta chains from one sample in a study of PD-L1 blockade in urothelial cancer. Clones were sequenced by immunoSEQ multiplex PCR, and TCRdb holds only the in-frame ones, with some missing. This repertoire shows around 50,000 clones, around 85% found once; its top ten account for roughly 1.8%. The sequences come from PBMCs, collected around atezolizumab (anti-PD-L1) treatment. These receptors were taken from a man in his fifties with urothelial cancer. Both conserved end residues are part of each CDR3. Fields, in order: CDR3 DNA, CDR3 protein, D gene, J gene, clone size, V gene. D genes are given only for firm matches. Expanded clones get a size class; other rows say once, few or many, or leave the size out.

TGTGCCAGCCTTCTCCGCGCCGGGACAGGGCCCTACGAGCAGTACTTC CASLLRAGTGPYEQYF TRBD1 TRBJ2-7 - TRBV13
TGTGCCAGCAGCTTAGAACTAGCGGGAGGGGGAGAGACCCAGTACTTC CASSLELAGGGETQYF TRBD2 TRBJ2-5 - TRBV11-2
TGTGCCAGTGGAGCAATTAGCAATCAGCCCCAGCATTTT CASGAISNQPQHF - TRBJ1-5 - TRBV19
TGTGCCTGGAGTGTTGTGGGGCGAAGCACTGAAGCTTTCTTT CAWSVVGRSTEAFF - TRBJ1-1 - TRBV30
TGTGCCAGCAGCTTGGGAGGGACAGGGGAAGGCTACACCTTC CASSLGGTGEGYTF TRBD1 TRBJ1-2 - TRBV5-6
TGTGCCAGCAGCCCAGACCCCCTAGTATACGAGCAGTACTTC CASSPDPLVYEQYF - TRBJ2-7 - TRBV7-9
TGTGCCAGCAGCTTCCTATCGGACCAAGAGACCCAGTACTTC CASSFLSDQETQYF - TRBJ2-5 - TRBV7-2
TGTGCCAGCAGTGACGGGACTAGCGGGTCCGGGGAGCTGTTTTTT CASSDGTSGSGELFF TRBD2 TRBJ2-2 - TRBV6-4
TGTGCCAGCAGCTTGATGAGGACAGATACGCAGTATTTT CASSLMRTDTQYF - TRBJ2-3 - TRBV7-8
TGTGCCAGCAGGCTGCTGCAGGGGGCCGGCTCTGGCTACACCTTC CASRLLQGAGSGYTF TRBD1 TRBJ1-2 - TRBV7-2
TGTGCCAGCAGCTTAGGAGTAGGCGGTCAAGAGACCCAGTACTTC CASSLGVGGQETQYF - TRBJ2-5 - TRBV7-9
TGTGCCAGCACCTATGCTAGCGGGAGTGAGCAGTTCTTC CASTYASGSEQFF TRBD2 TRBJ2-1 - TRBV11-2
TGTGCCAGCAGCTGGAATTCACAGGGAAATGAGCAGTTCTTC CASSWNSQGNEQFF - TRBJ2-1 few TRBV11-2
TGTGCCAGCAGCTTCAGGGACAGGGTTAATGAAAAACTGTTTTTT CASSFRDRVNEKLFF TRBD1 TRBJ1-4 few TRBV5-4
TGCAGCGTTGTGGGGGGATCCTACGAGCAGTACTTC CSVVGGSYEQYF - TRBJ2-7 - TRBV29-1
TGTGCCAGCAGCCCAGGGGTGGGAGATGGCTACACCTTC CASSPGVGDGYTF - TRBJ1-2 - TRBV7-2
TGTGCCAGCAGACAACCGGAGGCGGCTAATTCCTACAATGAGCAGTTCTTC CASRQPEAANSYNEQFF - TRBJ2-1 - TRBV7-2
TGTGCCAGCAGTGACCGTCCGGGACAGGGGGCGATCAATGAGCAGTTCTTC CASSDRPGQGAINEQFF TRBD1 TRBJ2-1 - TRBV6-4
TGCGCCAGCAGCCAAGATCTTGGCCCGTCCCGCAATGAGCAGTTCTTC CASSQDLGPSRNEQFF - TRBJ2-1 - TRBV4-3
TGTGCCAGCAGTAAAGCAACAGTTCCCTACGAGCAGTACTTC CASSKATVPYEQYF - TRBJ2-7 - TRBV27
TGTGCCTGGAGCCAGGGGGGTGGGACCACCTACGAGCAGTACTTC CAWSQGGGTTYEQYF - TRBJ2-7 - TRBV30
TGTGCCAGCACCACTTATTCCTACGAGCAGTACTTC CASTTYSYEQYF - TRBJ2-7 - TRBV28
TGTGCCAGCAGTTACCCCAGAGGTGGCGGCTACACCTTC CASSYPRGGGYTF - TRBJ1-2 - TRBV6-5
TGTGCCAGCAGCCACAAAGTCAGGGCCTACGAGCAGTACTTC CASSHKVRAYEQYF - TRBJ2-7 - TRBV14
TGTGCCAGCAGTCCCACTCATGGCTACACCTTC CASSPTHGYTF - TRBJ1-2 - TRBV28
TGTGCCTGGAGTGGGACGGGATACGGCGAGCAGTACTTC CAWSGTGYGEQYF - TRBJ2-7 - TRBV30
TGTGCCAGCAATGGGGAGGGTGGCTACACCTTC CASNGEGGYTF - TRBJ1-2 few TRBV2
TGTGCCAGCACGTCACGGGACAGGGGGACCTACGAGCAGTACTTC CASTSRDRGTYEQYF TRBD1 TRBJ2-7 - TRBV6-1
TGCGCCAGCAGCCCTCTTCCTAGAGATACGCAGTATTTT CASSPLPRDTQYF - TRBJ2-3 - TRBV5-1
TGTGCCTGCCCCTCGAGGGCTCACTATGGCTACACCTTC CACPSRAHYGYTF - TRBJ1-2 - TRBV30
TGTGCCAGCAGTCCGGGACTAGCGCAAACAGATACGCAGTATTTT CASSPGLAQTDTQYF TRBD2 TRBJ2-3 once TRBV9
TGTGCCTCCACTGAGACAGGTTCTAGGAACATTCAGTACTTC CASTETGSRNIQYF - TRBJ2-4 - TRBV30
TGTGCCAGTAGGGACAGGGGGCACGACCCAAGCGCGTCCCAGCATTTT CASRDRGHDPSASQHF TRBD1 TRBJ1-5 - TRBV19
TGCGCCAGCAGCCAACATCTAACCTACGAGCAGTACTTC CASSQHLTYEQYF - TRBJ2-7 - TRBV4-3
TGTGCCAGCAGCTTGCCCGGGAGTAATTCACCCCTCCACTTT CASSLPGSNSPLHF - TRBJ1-6 - TRBV7-9
TGTGCCAGCAGTTCCCCGGACTTGAAAGATTATACGCAGTATTTT CASSSPDLKDYTQYF - TRBJ2-3 - TRBV27
TGTGCCAGCAGACCCGGCGGGACTAGCGACCCCAGGGAGACCCAGTACTTC CASRPGGTSDPRETQYF TRBD2 TRBJ2-5 - TRBV5-4
TGTGCCAGCAGCTTCGAAGAGACCCAGTACTTC CASSFEETQYF - TRBJ2-5 - TRBV5-5
TGTGCCAGCAGTTTCCGGGCCAGGGATGGCGGGGAGCTGTTTTTT CASSFRARDGGELFF - TRBJ2-2 - TRBV27
TGCGCCAGCAGCCAAGGAGGAGGAGGCACTGGGGCCAACGTCCTGACTTTC CASSQGGGGTGANVLTF - TRBJ2-6 - TRBV4-3
TGTGCCAGCAGTTACCGTTTTACGGGGAGCTCCTACGAGCAGTACTTC CASSYRFTGSSYEQYF - TRBJ2-7 - TRBV6-5
TGTGCCACCCCGGACGGGGGGCTTGACCCAGATACGCAGTATTTT CATPDGGLDPDTQYF - TRBJ2-3 - TRBV6-4
TGCGCCAGCAGCCAAGAAAACGCGGGTGGGAACACCGGGGAGCTGTTTTTT CASSQENAGGNTGELFF - TRBJ2-2 - TRBV4-3
TGTGCCAGCAGCTTAGTAGGGACAGGATTTTTTAGCAATCAGCCCCAGCATTTT CASSLVGTGFFSNQPQHF TRBD1 TRBJ1-5 - TRBV7-8
TGTGCCAGCAGCTTGGCCCCAGGGCTGAGCTATGGCTACACCTTC CASSLAPGLSYGYTF - TRBJ1-2 few TRBV5-6
TGTGCCAGCAGCGGGACTAGCGGGGGTTCCGTAAAGACCCAGTACTTC CASSGTSGGSVKTQYF TRBD2 TRBJ2-5 - TRBV7-9
TGTGCCATCTGGACTGGACTAGGCGCAGATACGCAGTATTTT CAIWTGLGADTQYF TRBD2 TRBJ2-3 - TRBV10-3